Below, 26 T cell receptor beta chains from the same sample are listed, as sequenced in a study of beta chain features in type 1 diabetes (dated by TCRdb to the late 2010s). Library generation was performed with the immunoSEQ multiplex PCR assay. The High Capacity cDNA Reverse Transcription Kit was used to reverse transcribe all of the isolated RNA, meaning that expressed TCRB transcripts were what got sequenced. TCRdb provides this immuneACCESS table in a form limited to in-frame rearrangements. Some clones are lacking; in checked studies, under half of them reflect an unresolved V gene, and why the rest are absent is not known. This sample has about 650,000 clones in its table, and over 10% of those were observed once. 0.095% to 0.15% of the sample rests with the top ten. No antigen has been assigned to these receptors. Findings and caveats that apply to the study as a whole: In all four CD4+ subsets, TCRB CDR3 length was moderately but significantly shorter in type 1 diabetes patients.

Sequencing was carried out using naive CD4+ T cells from blood. Explained via the paper, the cell subset or site label denotes: true naive CD4+ T cells. The receptors originated from a man younger than 45 with type 1 diabetes.

This clone was observed a single time. V usage is TRBV6-5 and J usage is TRBJ1-5, with D unresolved. Germline CDR1 is MNHEY and CDR2 is SVGAGI. Trimming stripped 2 bases from V and 7 bases from J, with 9 bases between. This CDR3 contains 13 residues. The CDR3 loop is CASSYAEQQPQHF. Here the CDR3 DNA reads TGTGCCAGCAGTTACGCGGAGCAACAGCCCCAGCATTTT.

The gene calls are TRBV7-3 and TRBJ2-1; D is undetermined. CDR3 size: 14 residues. CDR1 and CDR2 (germline): SGHTA, FQGTGA. V gave up 4 bases and J gave up 6 bases, with 13 bases separating them. In nucleotides, the CDR3 is TGTGCCAGCAGCTCCGTTAGCCCCGGCAATGAGCAGTTCTTC. It translates to CASSSVSPGNEQFF.

This clone showed up just a few times. The CDR3 reads CASSLAQRGVDTQYF. CDR3 nucleotides: TGTGCCAGCAGCTTAGCCCAGCGGGGGGTAGATACGCAGTATTTT. J is TRBJ2-3 and V is TRBV7-2, with 9 nucleotides matching TRBD2. CDR1 is SGHTA, CDR2 FQGNSA, per germline. The junction had 3 bases not matched to a gene; V was cut back by 0 bases and J by 5 bases. The CDR3 consists of 15 residues.

This clone was detected a few times. This chain uses TRBV7-2 with TRBJ2-3, with unresolved D. This CDR3 region has 15 residues. The V end lost 2 bases, the J end lost 2 bases, and 11 bases lay between the germline ends. Germline CDR1 reads SGHTA; CDR2 reads FQGNSA. CDR3 nucleotide sequence: TGTGCCAGCAGCTTAAGACTCGGGTCCACAGATACGCAGTATTTT. Its translation: CASSLRLGSTDTQYF.

This clone was observed a few times. The chain has TRBV14 and TRBJ2-3; no reliable D call. V dropped 5 bases and J dropped 10 bases, with 19 bases sitting between them. Germline V gene sequence: CDR1 SGHDN, CDR2 FVKESK. The CDR3 extends over 14 amino acids. The CDR3 region has the DNA TGTGCCAGCAGCTACAAGGCCTTCCAGAATGCGCAGTATTTT. This translates into CASSYKAFQNAQYF.

This clone was observed a few times. V is TRBV5-4 and J is TRBJ1-6; 9 bases agree with TRBD1. CDR1 is SGHNT, CDR2 YYREEE, per germline (reference sequence). The trim removed 4 bases at V and 7 bases at J, leaving 9 bases unmatched. The CDR3 consists of 16 residues. CDR3 in DNA: TGTGCCAGCAGCCAAGGAACGGGACAGGGAAATTCACCCCTCCACTTT. Encoded protein: CASSQGTGQGNSPLHF.

The chain couples TRBV11-2 to TRBJ2-3; possible D gene TRBD1, 5 bases. Germline values: CDR1 SGHAT, CDR2 FQNNGV. The V end lost 1 base, the J end lost 4 bases, and 15 bases lay between the germline ends. CDR3 length equals 16 residues. CDR3 in DNA: TGTGCCAGCAGCTTAGGGCCAGGGTTAGAATCAGATACGCAGTATTTT. Translation: CASSLGPGLESDTQYF.

The V gene is TRBV7-8, the J gene TRBJ1-5; no firm D call. The CDR3 spans 12 residues. CDR1 SGHVS and CDR2 FQNEAQ come from the germline V gene. V gave up 5 bases and J gave up 4 bases, with 6 bases separating them. The CDR3 bases are TGTGCCAGCAGCGCGAAAAATCAGCCCCAGCATTTT. It codes for CASSAKNQPQHF.

The chain links TRBV27 to TRBJ1-1; the D is unclear. The V and J ends lost 5 bases and 1 base respectively, with 5 bases between them. CDR1 is MNHEY, CDR2 SMNVEV, per germline (reference sequence). The CDR3 length is 12 residues. CDR3 region: CASSERNTEAFF. The CDR3, as DNA: TGTGCCAGCAGTGAGCGGAACACTGAAGCTTTCTTT.

The V gene is TRBV27, the J gene TRBJ2-7, with a weak D call TRBD1 (7 bases). The CDR3 spans 16 residues. Germline CDR1 is MNHEY and CDR2 is SMNVEV (reference sequence). V lost 5 bases, J lost 7 bases, and 24 bases lay in between. The CDR3 DNA reads as TGTGCCAGCAGTCCACGACAGGGAGGTCGGCTACAAGAGCAGTACTTC. Its translation is CASSPRQGGRLQEQYF.

This clone was observed a few times. The chain couples TRBV2 to TRBJ2-5; no reliable D call. V lost 2 bases and J 3 bases, leaving 10 bases between the germline ends. The germline CDR1 and CDR2 sequences are SNHLY and FYNNEI. The CDR3 is 14 residues long. Here the CDR3 reads CASSESGLKETQYF. The CDR3 bases are TGTGCCAGCAGTGAATCAGGCCTCAAAGAGACCCAGTACTTC. The full variable domain, in which reference TRBV2 and TRBJ2-5 provide the parts outside the CDR3, is EPEVTQTPSHQVTQMGQEVILRCVPISNHLYFYWYRQILGQKVEFLVSFYNNEISEKSEIFDDQFSVERPDGSNFTLKIRSTKLEDSAMYFCASSESGLKETQYFGPGTRLLVL.

The chain combines TRBV18 with TRBJ1-4, with D hard to call. Trimming took 6 bases from V and 6 from J, leaving 11 bases between them. The V gene's germline CDR1 is KGHSH and CDR2 LQKENI. There are 13 residues in the CDR3. CDR3 sequence reads: CASSQAEDEKLFF. CDR3 bases: TGTGCCAGCTCCCAGGCCGAAGATGAAAAACTGTTTTTT.

This clone was seen a handful of times. The rearrangement links TRBV28 to TRBJ1-6; no reliable D call. This CDR3 spans 12 amino acids. Between the trimmed V and J ends, which lost 8 bases and 9 bases, there was a span of 11 bases. Germline V lookup: CDR1 MDHEN, CDR2 SYDVKM. The CDR3 nucleotides are TGTGCCAGCGGACGTGGCGGTTCACCCCTCCACTTT. Translating it yields CASGRGGSPLHF.

The rearrangement joins TRBV5-1 to TRBJ2-5; D is perhaps TRBD1 (6 bases). The CDR3 consists of 14 residues. Germline V gives CDR1 SGHRS, CDR2 YFSETQ. V was clipped by 4 bases and J by 5 bases, with 15 bases between them. CDR3 nucleotides: TGCGCCAGCAGCCTCGGGACACCGGGGGAGACCCAGTACTTC. Protein: CASSLGTPGETQYF.

In its sample, this clone was seen a few times. The chain carries TRBV2 and TRBJ2-1, with D perhaps matching TRBD2 (6 bases). The ends were cut back, 0 bases at V and 3 bases at J, with 15 bases in the middle. The CDR3 loop spans 17 amino acids. CDR1 and CDR2 from the germline V gene are SNHLY and FYNNEI. DNA of the CDR3: TGTGCCAGCAGTGAAGCGCCTCGACTAGTCCTCTACAATGAGCAGTTCTTC. Translated, it gives CASSEAPRLVLYNEQFF.

A word on this clone: The sample contains more than one DNA sequence encoding this CDR3. CDR3 nucleotides: TGTGCCAGCAGTGAATTTGTTAGCAATCAGCCCCAGCATTTT. Protein product: CASSEFVSNQPQHF. This chain joins TRBV25-1 and TRBJ1-5; D is uncertain. The CDR3 spans 14 residues. The germline CDR1 and CDR2 sequences are MGHDK and SYGVNS. The V gene lost 1 base and the J gene lost 0 bases, with 4 bases spanning the gap.

This clone appeared a few times. The rearrangement uses TRBV9 and TRBJ2-1; 7 positions agree with TRBD2. The CDR3 extends over 15 amino acids. Germline V gene data show CDR1 as SGDLS and CDR2 as YYNGEE. V shed 4 bases, J shed 4 bases, and the junction held 8 bases outside the gene matches. CDR3: CASSTGTTVYNEQFF. CDR3 sequence (DNA): TGTGCCAGCAGCACGGGGACTACTGTATACAATGAGCAGTTCTTC. Full variable domain (missing parts from reference TRBV9 and TRBJ2-1): DSGVTQTPKHLITATGQRVTLRCSPRSGDLSVYWYQQSLDQGLQFLIQYYNGEERAKGNILERFSAQQFPDLHSELNLSSLELGDSALYFCASSTGTTVYNEQFFGPGTRLTVL.

This clone was seen a handful of times. CDR3 in amino acids: CASSDPSGGRFTETQYF. In DNA, the CDR3 is TGTGCCAGCAGTGACCCTAGCGGGGGAAGGTTTACGGAGACCCAGTACTTC. The rearrangement uses TRBV6-1 and TRBJ2-5; 10 bases match TRBD2. CDR3 length: 17 residues. The trim removed 3 bases at V and 5 bases at J, leaving 12 bases unmatched. Germline CDR1 is MNHNS and CDR2 is SASEGT.

A few counts support this clone. The V gene is TRBV6-1, the J gene TRBJ2-3, with a weak D call TRBD2 (6 bases). V lost 5 bases to trimming and J lost 3 bases, with 15 bases between them. The CDR3 loop spans 15 amino acids. Germline CDR1 reads MNHNS; CDR2 reads SASEGT. CDR3 coding DNA: TGTGCCAGCAGTATGGGGGGAGGTTCGACAGATACGCAGTATTTT. Translation gives CASSMGGGSTDTQYF.

This clone was found a few times. V is TRBV14 and J is TRBJ1-6, with D maybe TRBD1 (6 bases). The CDR3 runs 13 residues. Germline V lookup: CDR1 SGHDN, CDR2 FVKESK. Between the trimmed V and J ends, which lost 5 bases and 9 bases, there was a span of 11 bases. The CDR3 DNA is TGTGCCAGCAGCTTACAGGGAACTTCACCCCTCCACTTT. Translation: CASSLQGTSPLHF. The variable domain in full, completed from reference TRBV14 and TRBJ1-6, reads EAGVTQFPSHSVIEKGQTVTLRCDPISGHDNLYWYRRVMGKEIKFLLHFVKESKQDESGMPNNRFLAERTGGTYSTLKVQPAELEDSGVYFCASSLQGTSPLHFGNGTRLTVT.

The rearrangement joins TRBV28 to TRBJ2-7; possible D gene TRBD1, 5 bases. V was clipped by 4 bases and J by 0 bases, with 10 bases between them. The CDR3 length is 14 residues. CDR1 is MDHEN, CDR2 SYDVKM, per germline. The CDR3 protein is CASSSTDSSYEQYF. The CDR3 bases are TGTGCCAGCAGTTCCACAGACAGCTCCTACGAGCAGTACTTC. Drawing the rest from reference TRBV28 and TRBJ2-7, the complete variable domain is DVKVTQSSRYLVKRTGEKVFLECVQDMDHENMFWYRQDPGLGLRLIYFSYDVKMKEKGDIPEGYSVSREKKERFSLILESASTNQTSMYLCASSSTDSSYEQYFGPGTRLTVT.

The table lists this clone with a few counts. The chain combines TRBV25-1 with TRBJ2-3; TRBD1 agrees at 10 bases. The germline V gene encodes CDR1 MGHDK and CDR2 SYGVNS. The CDR3 covers 16 residues. The V and J ends lost 6 bases and 1 base, in that order; junction bases with no gene match: 7. The CDR3 DNA reads as TGTGCCAGCAGCTGGGACAGGGGCGGGGGCACAGATACGCAGTATTTT. Translated: CASSWDRGGGTDTQYF. The full variable domain, completed using reference TRBV25-1 and TRBJ2-3, is EADIYQTPRYLVIGTGKKITLECSQTMGHDKMYWYQQDPGMELHLIHYSYGVNSTEKGDLSSESTVSRIRTEHFPLTLESARPSHTSQYLCASSWDRGGGTDTQYFGPGTRLTVL.

The chain has TRBV7-2 and TRBJ2-7; the match to TRBD1 covers 10 bases. With V trimmed by 5 bases and J by 3 bases, 7 bases remained unmatched. The CDR3 extends over 15 amino acids. CDR1 SGHTA and CDR2 FQGNSA come from the germline V gene. CDR3 sequence reads: CASSQGTGAHYEQYF. CDR3 DNA sequence: TGTGCCAGCAGCCAAGGGACAGGGGCCCACTACGAGCAGTACTTC.

The table lists this clone with a few counts. The CDR3 DNA sequence: TGTGCCAGCAGCTTAGCCAGCGGCTTTTACAATGAGCAGTTCTTC. Its protein is CASSLASGFYNEQFF. The rearrangement uses TRBV11-1 and TRBJ2-1; maybe TRBD2 (5 bases). V lost 0 bases and J lost 4, with 10 bases in between. Germline assignment: CDR1 SGHAT and CDR2 FQDESV (reference sequence). This CDR3 has 15 residues.

The chain has TRBV5-1 and TRBJ2-4; D is unresolved. CDR1 SGHRS and CDR2 YFSETQ come from the germline V gene. The CDR3 spans 14 residues. Trimming left V 0 bases short and J 0 bases short, with 4 bases between. The CDR3 region is CASSLGSAKNIQYF. DNA of the CDR3: TGCGCCAGCAGCTTGGGGTCAGCCAAAAACATTCAGTACTTC.

This clone came up a few times. This chain connects TRBV9 to TRBJ2-2, with 10 positions matching TRBD1. The CDR3 is 14 amino acids. In germline, CDR1 is SGDLS, CDR2 YYNGEE. V was clipped by 4 bases and J by 8 bases; unmatched bases: 5. The CDR3 loop reads CASSPGQGVGELFF. The DNA for the CDR3 is TGTGCCAGCAGCCCCGGACAGGGGGTGGGGGAGCTGTTTTTT.